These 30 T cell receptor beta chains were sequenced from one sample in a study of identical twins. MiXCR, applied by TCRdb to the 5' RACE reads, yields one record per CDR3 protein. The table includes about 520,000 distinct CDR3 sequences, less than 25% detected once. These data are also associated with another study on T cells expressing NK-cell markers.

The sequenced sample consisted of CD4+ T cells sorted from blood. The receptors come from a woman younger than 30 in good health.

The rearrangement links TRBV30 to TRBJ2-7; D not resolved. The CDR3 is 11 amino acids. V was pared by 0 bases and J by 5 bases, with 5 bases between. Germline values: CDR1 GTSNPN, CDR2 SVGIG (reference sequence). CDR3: CAWSVRHEQYF. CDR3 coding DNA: TGTGCCTGGAGTGTACGACACGAGCAGTACTTC.

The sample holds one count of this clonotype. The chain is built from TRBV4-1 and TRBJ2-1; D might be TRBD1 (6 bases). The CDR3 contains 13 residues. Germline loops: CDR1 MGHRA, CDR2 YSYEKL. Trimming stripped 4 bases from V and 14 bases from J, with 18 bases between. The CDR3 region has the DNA TGCGCCAGCAGCCCCTATCTGACAGGCCGAAAGTTCTTC. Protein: CASSPYLTGRKFF.

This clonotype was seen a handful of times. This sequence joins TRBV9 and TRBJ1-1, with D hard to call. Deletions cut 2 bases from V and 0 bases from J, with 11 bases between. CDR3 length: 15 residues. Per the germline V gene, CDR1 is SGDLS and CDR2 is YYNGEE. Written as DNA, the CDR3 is TGTGCCAGCAGCGTGACCCAGTCCATGAACACTGAAGCTTTCTTT. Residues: CASSVTQSMNTEAFF.

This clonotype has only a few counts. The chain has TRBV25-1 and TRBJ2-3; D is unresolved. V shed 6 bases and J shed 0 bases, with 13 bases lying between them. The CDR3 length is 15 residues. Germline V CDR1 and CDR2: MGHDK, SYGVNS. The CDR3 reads CASSEIRLSTDTQYF. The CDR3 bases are TGTGCCAGCAGCGAGATACGACTCAGCACAGATACGCAGTATTTT.

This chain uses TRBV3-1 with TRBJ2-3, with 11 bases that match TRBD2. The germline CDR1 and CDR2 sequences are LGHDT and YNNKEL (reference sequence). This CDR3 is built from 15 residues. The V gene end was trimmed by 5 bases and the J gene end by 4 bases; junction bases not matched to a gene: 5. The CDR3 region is CASSETSGGSDTQYF. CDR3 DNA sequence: TGTGCCAGCAGCGAAACTAGCGGGGGTTCAGATACGCAGTATTTT.

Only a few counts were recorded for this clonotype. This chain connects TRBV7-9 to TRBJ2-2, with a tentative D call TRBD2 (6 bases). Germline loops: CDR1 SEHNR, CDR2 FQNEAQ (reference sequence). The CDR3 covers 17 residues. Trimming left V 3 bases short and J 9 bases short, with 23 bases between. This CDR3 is CASSFSTTSSHRRELFF. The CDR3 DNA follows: TGTGCCAGCAGCTTCAGCACCACTAGCAGCCACCGCCGGGAGCTGTTTTTT.

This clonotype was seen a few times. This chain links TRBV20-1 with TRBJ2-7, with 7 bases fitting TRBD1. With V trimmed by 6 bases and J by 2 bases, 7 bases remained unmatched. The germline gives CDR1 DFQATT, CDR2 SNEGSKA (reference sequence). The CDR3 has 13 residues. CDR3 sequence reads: CSASNRGTYEQYF. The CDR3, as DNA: TGCAGTGCCTCAAACAGGGGAACCTACGAGCAGTACTTC.

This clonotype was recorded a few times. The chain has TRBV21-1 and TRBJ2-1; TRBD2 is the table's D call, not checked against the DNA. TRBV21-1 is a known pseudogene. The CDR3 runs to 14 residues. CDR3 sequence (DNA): TGTGCCAGCAGCAAGGGACTAGCGGAGCGAGAGCAGTTCTTC. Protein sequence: CASSKGLAEREQFF.

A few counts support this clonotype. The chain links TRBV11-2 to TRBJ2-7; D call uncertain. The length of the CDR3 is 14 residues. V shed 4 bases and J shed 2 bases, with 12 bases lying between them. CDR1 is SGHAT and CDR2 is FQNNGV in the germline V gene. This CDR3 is CASSSPRAAYEQYF. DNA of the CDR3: TGTGCCAGCAGCTCCCCGCGCGCGGCCTACGAGCAGTACTTC.

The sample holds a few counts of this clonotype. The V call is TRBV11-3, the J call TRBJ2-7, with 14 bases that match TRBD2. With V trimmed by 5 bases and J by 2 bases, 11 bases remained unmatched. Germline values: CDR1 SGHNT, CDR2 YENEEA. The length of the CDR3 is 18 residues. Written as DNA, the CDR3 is TGTGCCAGCAGCGTTATTGGACTAGCGGGAGGACCCGCCTACGAGCAGTACTTC. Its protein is CASSVIGLAGGPAYEQYF.

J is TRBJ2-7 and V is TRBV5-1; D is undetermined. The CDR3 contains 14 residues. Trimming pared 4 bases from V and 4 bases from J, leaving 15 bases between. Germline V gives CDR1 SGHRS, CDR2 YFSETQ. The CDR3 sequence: CASSVKSHTYEQYF. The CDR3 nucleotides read TGCGCCAGCAGCGTGAAAAGCCACACTTACGAGCAGTACTTC.

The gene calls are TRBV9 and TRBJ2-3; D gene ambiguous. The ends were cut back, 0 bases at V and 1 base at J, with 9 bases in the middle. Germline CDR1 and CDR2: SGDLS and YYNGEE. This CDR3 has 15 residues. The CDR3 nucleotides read TGTGCCAGCAGCGTAGGAACAAAGGGCACAGATACGCAGTATTTT. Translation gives CASSVGTKGTDTQYF. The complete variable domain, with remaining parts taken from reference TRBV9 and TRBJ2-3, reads DSGVTQTPKHLITATGQRVTLRCSPRSGDLSVYWYQQSLDQGLQFLIQYYNGEERAKGNILERFSAQQFPDLHSELNLSSLELGDSALYFCASSVGTKGTDTQYFGPGTRLTVL.

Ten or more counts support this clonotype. The CDR3 sequence: CSVKYRGRKSNEQFF. The CDR3 nucleotides are TGCAGCGTGAAGTATCGGGGGCGTAAGAGCAATGAGCAGTTCTTC. The rearrangement uses TRBV29-1 and TRBJ2-1; D is tentatively TRBD1 or TRBD2 (6 bases each). This CDR3 has 15 amino acids. V was clipped by 6 bases and J by 6 bases, with 21 bases between them. The germline CDR1 and CDR2 sequences are SQVTM and ANQGSEA.

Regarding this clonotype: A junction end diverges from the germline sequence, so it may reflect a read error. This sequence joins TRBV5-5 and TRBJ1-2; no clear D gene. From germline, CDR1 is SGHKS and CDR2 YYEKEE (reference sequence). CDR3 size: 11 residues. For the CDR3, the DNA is TGTGCCAGCAGCTCCCAGGTGGCGGTCGCCTTC. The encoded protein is CASSSQVAVAF.

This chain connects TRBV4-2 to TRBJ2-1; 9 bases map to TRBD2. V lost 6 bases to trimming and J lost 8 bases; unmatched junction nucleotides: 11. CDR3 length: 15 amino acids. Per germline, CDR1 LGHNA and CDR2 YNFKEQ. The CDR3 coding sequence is TGTGCCAGCAGACTACTAGCGGGCCAACGGGATGAGCAGTTCTTC. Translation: CASRLLAGQRDEQFF.

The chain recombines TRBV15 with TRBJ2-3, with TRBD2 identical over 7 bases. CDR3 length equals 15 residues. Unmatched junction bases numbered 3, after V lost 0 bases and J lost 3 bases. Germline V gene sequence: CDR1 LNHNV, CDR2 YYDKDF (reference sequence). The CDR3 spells CATSRDPGLTDTQYF. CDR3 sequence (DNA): TGTGCCACCAGCAGAGATCCGGGACTAACAGATACGCAGTATTTT.

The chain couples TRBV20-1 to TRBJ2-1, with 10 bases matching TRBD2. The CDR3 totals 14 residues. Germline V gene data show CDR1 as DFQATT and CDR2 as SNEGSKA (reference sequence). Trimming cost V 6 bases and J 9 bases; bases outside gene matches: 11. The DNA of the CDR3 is TGCAGTGCCCTTAGCGGGGGGCCCCTCAGTGAGCAGTTCTTC. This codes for CSALSGGPLSEQFF.

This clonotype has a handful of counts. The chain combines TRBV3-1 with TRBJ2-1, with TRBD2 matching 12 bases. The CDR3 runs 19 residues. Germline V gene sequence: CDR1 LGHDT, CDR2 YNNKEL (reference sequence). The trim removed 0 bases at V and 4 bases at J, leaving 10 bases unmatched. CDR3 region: CASSQDRRLAGVGYNEQFF. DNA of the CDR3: TGTGCCAGCAGCCAAGATAGGAGACTAGCGGGAGTAGGGTACAATGAGCAGTTCTTC.

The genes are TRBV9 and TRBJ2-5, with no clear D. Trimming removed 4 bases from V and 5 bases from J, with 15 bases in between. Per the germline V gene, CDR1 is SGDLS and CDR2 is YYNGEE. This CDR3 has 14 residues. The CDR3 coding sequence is TGTGCCAGCAGCCCTCGGGTCCCTCGGGAGACCCAGTACTTC. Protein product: CASSPRVPRETQYF.

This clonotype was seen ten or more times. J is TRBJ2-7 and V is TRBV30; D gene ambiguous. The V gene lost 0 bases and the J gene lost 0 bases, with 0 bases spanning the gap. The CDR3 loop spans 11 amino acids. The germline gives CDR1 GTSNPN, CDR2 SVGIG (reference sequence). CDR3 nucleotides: TGTGCCTGGAGTGTCTCCTACGAGCAGTACTTC. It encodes CAWSVSYEQYF.

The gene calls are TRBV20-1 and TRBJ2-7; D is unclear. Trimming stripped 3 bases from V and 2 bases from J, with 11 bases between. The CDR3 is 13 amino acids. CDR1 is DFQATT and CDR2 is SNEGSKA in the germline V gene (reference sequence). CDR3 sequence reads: CSARQVLTYEQYF. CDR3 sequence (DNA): TGCAGTGCTAGGCAGGTTCTTACCTACGAGCAGTACTTC.

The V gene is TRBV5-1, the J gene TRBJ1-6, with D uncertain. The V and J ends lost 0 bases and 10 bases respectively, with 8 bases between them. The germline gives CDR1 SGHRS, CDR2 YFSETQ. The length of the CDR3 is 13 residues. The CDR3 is CASSLELGSPLHF. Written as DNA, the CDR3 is TGCGCCAGCAGCTTGGAGTTAGGGTCACCCCTCCACTTT.

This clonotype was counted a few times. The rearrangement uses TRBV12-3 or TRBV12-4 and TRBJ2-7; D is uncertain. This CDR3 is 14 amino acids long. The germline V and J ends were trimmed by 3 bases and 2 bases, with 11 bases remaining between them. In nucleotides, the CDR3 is TGTGCCAGCAGTTTGGAAGTTGAGACCTACGAGCAGTACTTC. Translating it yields CASSLEVETYEQYF.

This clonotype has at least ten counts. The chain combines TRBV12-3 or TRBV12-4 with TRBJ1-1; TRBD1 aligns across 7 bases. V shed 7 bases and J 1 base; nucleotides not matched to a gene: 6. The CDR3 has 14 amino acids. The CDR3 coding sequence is TGTGCCAGCAACAAGGGACAGCCGAACACTGAAGCTTTCTTT. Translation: CASNKGQPNTEAFF.

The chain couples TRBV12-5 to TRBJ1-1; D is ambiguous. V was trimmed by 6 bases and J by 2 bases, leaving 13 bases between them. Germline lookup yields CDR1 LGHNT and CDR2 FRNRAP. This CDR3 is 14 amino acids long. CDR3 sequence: CASGPSQRNTEAFF. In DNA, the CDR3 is TGTGCTAGTGGCCCATCTCAGAGAAACACTGAAGCTTTCTTT.

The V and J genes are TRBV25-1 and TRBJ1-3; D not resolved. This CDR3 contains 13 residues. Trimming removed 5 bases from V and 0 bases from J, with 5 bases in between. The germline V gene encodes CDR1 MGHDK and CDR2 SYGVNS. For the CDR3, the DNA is TGTGCCAGCAGTAAGCTCTCTGGAAACACCATATATTTT. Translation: CASSKLSGNTIYF.

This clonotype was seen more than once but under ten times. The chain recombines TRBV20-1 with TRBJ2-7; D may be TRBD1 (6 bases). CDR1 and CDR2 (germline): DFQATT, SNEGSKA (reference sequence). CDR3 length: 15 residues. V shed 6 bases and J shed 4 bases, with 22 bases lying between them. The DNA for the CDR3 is TGCAGTGCACCAATATTCGGACAGCCGAGTTACGAGCAGTACTTC. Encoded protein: CSAPIFGQPSYEQYF.

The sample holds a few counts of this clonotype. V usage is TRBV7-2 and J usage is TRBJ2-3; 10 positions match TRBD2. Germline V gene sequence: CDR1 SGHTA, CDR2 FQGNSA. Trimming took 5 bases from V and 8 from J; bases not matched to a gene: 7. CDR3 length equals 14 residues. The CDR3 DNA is TGTGCCAGCAGCGCACGGACTAGCGGAAGTACGCAGTATTTT. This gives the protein CASSARTSGSTQYF. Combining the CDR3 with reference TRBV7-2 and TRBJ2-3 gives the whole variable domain GAGVSQSPSNKVTEKGKDVELRCDPISGHTALYWYRQSLGQGLEFLIYFQGNSAPDKSGLPSDRFSAERTGGSVSTLTIQRTQQEDSAVYLCASSARTSGSTQYFGPGTRLTVL.

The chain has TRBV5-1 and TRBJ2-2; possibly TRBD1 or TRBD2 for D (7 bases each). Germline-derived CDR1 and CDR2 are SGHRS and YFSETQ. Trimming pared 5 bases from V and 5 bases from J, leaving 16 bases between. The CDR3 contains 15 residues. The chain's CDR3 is CASRTGTAGTGELFF. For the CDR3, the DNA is TGCGCCAGCAGAACCGGGACAGCGGGGACCGGGGAGCTGTTTTTT.

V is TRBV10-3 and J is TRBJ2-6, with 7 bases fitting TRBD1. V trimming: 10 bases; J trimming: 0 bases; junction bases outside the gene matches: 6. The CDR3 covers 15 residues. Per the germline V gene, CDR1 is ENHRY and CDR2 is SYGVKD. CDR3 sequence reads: CATRTGPSGANVLTF. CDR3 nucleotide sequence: TGTGCCACACGGACAGGCCCCTCTGGGGCCAACGTCCTGACTTTC.